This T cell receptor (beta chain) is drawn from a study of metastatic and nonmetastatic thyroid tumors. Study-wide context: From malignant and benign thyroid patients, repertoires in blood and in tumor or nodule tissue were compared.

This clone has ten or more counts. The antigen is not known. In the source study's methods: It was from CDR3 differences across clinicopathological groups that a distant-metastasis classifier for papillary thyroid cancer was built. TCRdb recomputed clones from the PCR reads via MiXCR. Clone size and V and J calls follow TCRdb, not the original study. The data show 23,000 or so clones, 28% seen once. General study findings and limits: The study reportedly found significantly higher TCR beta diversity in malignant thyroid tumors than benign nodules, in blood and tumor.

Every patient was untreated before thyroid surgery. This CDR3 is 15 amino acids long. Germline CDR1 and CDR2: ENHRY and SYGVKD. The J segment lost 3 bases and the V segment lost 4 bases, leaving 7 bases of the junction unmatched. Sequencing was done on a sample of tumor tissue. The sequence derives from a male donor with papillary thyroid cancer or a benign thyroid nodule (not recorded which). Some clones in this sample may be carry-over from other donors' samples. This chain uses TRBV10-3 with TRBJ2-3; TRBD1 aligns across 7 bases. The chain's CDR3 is CAISVGAGGTDTQYF. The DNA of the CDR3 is TGTGCCATCAGTGTTGGGGCAGGGGGAACAGATACGCAGTATTTT.